The clone carrying this TCR beta chain was picked up one time. As yet, its antigen is unknown. The entry originates in a study of radiotherapy plus CTLA-4 blockade in lung cancer. Study at large: Roughly a sixth of enrolled patients responded objectively, and more than 30% had disease control. Regarding the study as a whole: TCR clones of tumor origin grew in blood after radiotherapy plus ipilimumab.

Focal radiation with ipilimumab CTLA-4 blockade was given to patients with chemo-refractory metastatic non-small-cell lung cancer. This CDR3 contains 12 residues. The germline CDR1 and CDR2 sequences are MGHDK and SYGVNS. Trimming took 6 bases from V and 1 from J, leaving 5 bases between them. TCRdb keeps only in-frame clones here, not all; method: immunoSEQ multiplex PCR. This sample has 95,000 to 150,000 clones, with about nine tenths found just once. Sequenced material: peripheral blood, taken from a patient treated with radiotherapy plus ipilimumab. The sequence came from a human donor with non-small cell lung cancer that progressed on radiotherapy plus ipilimumab. The genes are TRBV25-1 and TRBJ2-3, with D possibly matching TRBD1 (5 bases). In DNA, the CDR3 is TGTGCCAGCAGCAGGGGCACAGATACGCAGTATTTT. This gives the protein CASSRGTDTQYF. Full variable domain (rest looked up from reference TRBV25-1 and TRBJ2-3): EADIYQTPRYLVIGTGKKITLECSQTMGHDKMYWYQQDPGMELHLIHYSYGVNSTEKGDLSSESTVSRIRTEHFPLTLESARPSHTSQYLCASSRGTDTQYFGPGTRLTVL.